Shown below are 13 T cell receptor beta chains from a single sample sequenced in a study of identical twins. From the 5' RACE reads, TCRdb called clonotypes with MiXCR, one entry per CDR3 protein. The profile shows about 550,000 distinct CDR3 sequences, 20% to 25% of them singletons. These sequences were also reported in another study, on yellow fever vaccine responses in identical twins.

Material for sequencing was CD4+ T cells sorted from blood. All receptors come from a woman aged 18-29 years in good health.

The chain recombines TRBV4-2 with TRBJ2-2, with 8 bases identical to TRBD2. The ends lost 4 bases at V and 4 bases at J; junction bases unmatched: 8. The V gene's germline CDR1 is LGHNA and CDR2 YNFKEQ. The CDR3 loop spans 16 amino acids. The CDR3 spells CASSRRGARFTGELFF. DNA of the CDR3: TGTGCCAGCAGCCGGCGGGGGGCGCGGTTCACCGGGGAGCTGTTTTTT.

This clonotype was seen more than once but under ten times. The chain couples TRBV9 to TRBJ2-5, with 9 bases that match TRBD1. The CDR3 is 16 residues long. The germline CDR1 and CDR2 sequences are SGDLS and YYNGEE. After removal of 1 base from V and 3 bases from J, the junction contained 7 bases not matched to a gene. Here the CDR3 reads CASSVSGWTGEETQYF. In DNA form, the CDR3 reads TGTGCCAGCAGCGTATCGGGATGGACAGGGGAAGAGACCCAGTACTTC. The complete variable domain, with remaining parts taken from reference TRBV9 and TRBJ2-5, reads DSGVTQTPKHLITATGQRVTLRCSPRSGDLSVYWYQQSLDQGLQFLIQYYNGEERAKGNILERFSAQQFPDLHSELNLSSLELGDSALYFCASSVSGWTGEETQYFGPGTRLLVL.

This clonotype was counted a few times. The DNA of the CDR3 is TGCGCCAGCTCCCCCCGGGCGGGGATGGGTACGCAGTATTTT. Protein: CASSPRAGMGTQYF. The rearrangement uses TRBV5-1 and TRBJ2-3, with D perhaps matching TRBD2 (6 bases). The CDR3 totals 14 residues. Trimming took 7 bases from V and 8 from J, leaving 20 bases between them. The germline gives CDR1 SGHRS, CDR2 YFSETQ.

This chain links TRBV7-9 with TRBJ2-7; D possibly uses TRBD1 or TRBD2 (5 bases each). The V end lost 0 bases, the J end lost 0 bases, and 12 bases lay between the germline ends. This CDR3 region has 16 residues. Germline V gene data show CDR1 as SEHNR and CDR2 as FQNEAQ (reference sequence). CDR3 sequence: CASSLAWAGTSYEQYF. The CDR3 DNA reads TGTGCCAGCAGCTTAGCCTGGGCCGGGACCTCCTACGAGCAGTACTTC.

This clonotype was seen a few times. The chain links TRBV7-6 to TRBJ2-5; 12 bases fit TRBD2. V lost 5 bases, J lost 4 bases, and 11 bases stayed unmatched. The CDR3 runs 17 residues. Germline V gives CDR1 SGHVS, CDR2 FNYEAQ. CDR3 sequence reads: CASSPGLAGNPGETQYF. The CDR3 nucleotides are TGTGCCAGCAGCCCTGGACTAGCGGGAAACCCAGGAGAGACCCAGTACTTC.

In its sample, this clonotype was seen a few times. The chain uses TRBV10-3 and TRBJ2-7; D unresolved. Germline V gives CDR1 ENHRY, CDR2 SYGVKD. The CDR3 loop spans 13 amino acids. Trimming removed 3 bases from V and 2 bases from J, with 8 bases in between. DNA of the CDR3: TGTGCCATCAGTGACGGACCCACCTACGAGCAGTACGTC. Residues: CAISDGPTYEQYV.

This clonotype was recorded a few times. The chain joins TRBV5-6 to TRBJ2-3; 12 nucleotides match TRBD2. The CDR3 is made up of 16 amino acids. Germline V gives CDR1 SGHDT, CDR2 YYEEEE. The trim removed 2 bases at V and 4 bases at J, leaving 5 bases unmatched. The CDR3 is CASSFRLAGAPDTQYF. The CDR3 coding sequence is TGTGCCAGCAGCTTCCGACTAGCGGGAGCCCCAGATACGCAGTATTTT.

The CDR3 DNA sequence: TGTGCTAGTGCCAGCCCGGGAGGATTAGAGAAGACCCAGTACTTC. Translation gives CASASPGGLEKTQYF. The V call is TRBV12-5, the J call TRBJ2-5, with 7 bases identical to TRBD2. The V segment lost 7 bases and the J segment 6 bases; nucleotides outside the gene matches: 14. Germline lookup yields CDR1 LGHNT and CDR2 FRNRAP. CDR3 length equals 15 residues.

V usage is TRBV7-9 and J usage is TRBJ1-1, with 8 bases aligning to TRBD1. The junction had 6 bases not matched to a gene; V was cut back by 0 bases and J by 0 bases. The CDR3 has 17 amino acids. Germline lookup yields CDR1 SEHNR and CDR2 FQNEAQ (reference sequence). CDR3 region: CASSLASGGFMNTEAFF. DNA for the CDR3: TGTGCCAGCAGCTTAGCCTCAGGGGGCTTCATGAACACTGAAGCTTTCTTT.

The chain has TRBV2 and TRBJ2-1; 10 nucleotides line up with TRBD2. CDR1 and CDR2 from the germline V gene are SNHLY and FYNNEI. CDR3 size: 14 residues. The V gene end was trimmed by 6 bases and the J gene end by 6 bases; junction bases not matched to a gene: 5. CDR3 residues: CASRVAGGGNEQFF. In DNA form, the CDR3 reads TGTGCCAGCAGGGTAGCGGGAGGCGGCAATGAGCAGTTCTTC. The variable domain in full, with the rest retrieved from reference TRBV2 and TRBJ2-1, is EPEVTQTPSHQVTQMGQEVILRCVPISNHLYFYWYRQILGQKVEFLVSFYNNEISEKSEIFDDQFSVERPDGSNFTLKIRSTKLEDSAMYFCASRVAGGGNEQFFGPGTRLTVL.

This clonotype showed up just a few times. CDR3 region: CASSYSYQGHREKLFF. In DNA, the CDR3 is TGTGCCAGCAGTTACTCCTATCAGGGCCATCGAGAAAAACTGTTTTTT. The chain joins TRBV6-5 to TRBJ1-4; a possible D gene is TRBD1 (5 bases). The germline V and J ends were trimmed by 0 bases and 8 bases, with 16 bases remaining between them. Germline V CDR1 and CDR2: MNHEY, SVGAGI. This CDR3 is 16 amino acids long.

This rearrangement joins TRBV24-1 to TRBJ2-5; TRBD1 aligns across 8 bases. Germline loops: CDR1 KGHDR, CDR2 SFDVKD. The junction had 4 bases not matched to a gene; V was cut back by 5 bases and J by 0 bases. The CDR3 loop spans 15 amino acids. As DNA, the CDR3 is TGTGCCACCAGTGGGTCAGGGGGCAACCAAGAGACCCAGTACTTC. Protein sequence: CATSGSGGNQETQYF.

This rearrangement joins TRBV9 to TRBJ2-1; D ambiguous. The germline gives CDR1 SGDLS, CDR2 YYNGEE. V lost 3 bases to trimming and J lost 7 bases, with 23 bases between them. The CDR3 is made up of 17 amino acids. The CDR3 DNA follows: TGTGCCAGCAGCGGAACCCTTATAGGTCTCGCACAGAATGAGCAGTTCTTC. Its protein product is CASSGTLIGLAQNEQFF.